These T cell receptor beta chains were read from a single sample in a study of T cell changes during pregnancy in multiple sclerosis. Some clones are missing from TCRdb's copy, which holds only in-frame ones; the method was immunoSEQ multiplex PCR. Altogether roughly 90,000 clones are present, around 93% being singletons, with the ten largest covering approximately 0.99%. This specimen was peripheral blood, taken before pregnancy. These receptors all come from a female donor with multiple sclerosis, enrolled in a pregnancy study. Each CDR3 is given with its conserved first and last residue. Each record gives: D gene, clone size, J gene, V gene, CDR3 protein, CDR3 DNA. A D gene is named only where the DNA matches it firmly. Clone size, where shown, is once, few, many, or a class for clones that have expanded.

TRBD2 | - | TRBJ2-3 | TRBV9 | CASSGAFPERGRTDTQYF | TGTGCCAGCAGCGGAGCCTTCCCGGAGCGGGGAAGGACAGATACGCAGTATTTT
TRBD1 | - | TRBJ1-2 | TRBV6-5 | CASRGTVGYGYTF | TGTGCCAGCAGAGGGACAGTTGGCTATGGCTACACCTTC
TRBD1 | - | TRBJ2-7 | TRBV11-2 | CASSLGTGTYEQYF | TGTGCCAGCAGCTTAGGGACAGGAACCTACGAGCAGTACTTC
TRBD1 | - | TRBJ1-1 | TRBV5-1 | CASSLISGHGQGLGNTEAFF | TGCGCCAGCAGCTTGATCAGCGGGCATGGACAGGGGTTAGGTAACACTGAAGCTTTCTTT
- | - | TRBJ1-2 | TRBV9 | CASSVDWGHGYTF | TGTGCCAGCAGCGTAGACTGGGGGCATGGCTACACCTTC
- | - | TRBJ2-6 | TRBV19 | CASSPRTRYVLTF | TGTGCCAGTAGTCCCCGGACACGGTACGTCCTGACTTTC
TRBD1 | - | TRBJ1-1 | TRBV5-1 | CASSLGQGMNTEAFF | TGCGCCAGCAGCCTAGGACAGGGAATGAACACTGAAGCTTTCTTT
- | - | TRBJ2-3 | TRBV12-2 | CASRERGFCTDTQYF | TGTGCAAGTCGCGAGCGGGGATTTTGCACAGATACGCAGTATTTT
- | - | TRBJ1-4 | TRBV12-5 | CASGLTTGLINEKLFF | TGTGCTAGTGGTTTGACAACAGGGTTAATTAATGAAAAACTGTTTTTT
TRBD2 | - | TRBJ2-3 | TRBV7-3 | CASSLTAGGTDTQYF | TGTGCCAGCAGCTTAACAGCGGGAGGCACAGATACGCAGTATTTT
TRBD1 | - | TRBJ2-4 | TRBV18 | CASSPGQGKKGIQYF | TGTGCCAGCTCACCCGGACAGGGGAAGAAGGGCATTCAGTACTTC
TRBD2 | - | TRBJ2-3 | TRBV5-1 | CASSLASGRAEDTQYF | TGCGCCAGCAGCTTGGCAAGCGGGAGGGCGGAAGATACGCAGTATTTT
TRBD2 | - | TRBJ2-1 | TRBV18 | CASSPERSGRATVEQFF | TGTGCCAGCTCACCTGAACGGAGCGGGAGAGCTACGGTAGAGCAGTTCTTC
TRBD2 | - | TRBJ2-7 | TRBV28 | CASSPRLAPNEQYF | TGTGCCAGCAGTCCAAGACTAGCGCCTAACGAGCAGTACTTC
- | - | TRBJ1-6 | TRBV7-9 | CASSFLSGGNSPLHF | TGTGCCAGCAGCTTCCTGTCAGGAGGCAATTCACCCCTCCACTTT
TRBD1 | - | TRBJ1-1 | TRBV6-1 | CASRNRGLVTEAFF | TGTGCCAGCAGGAACAGGGGATTGGTGACTGAAGCTTTCTTT
TRBD2 | - | TRBJ2-3 | TRBV28 | CASSLSGLADRTDTQYF | TGTGCCAGCAGTTTATCCGGACTAGCGGACCGCACAGATACGCAGTATTTT
- | - | TRBJ2-5 | TRBV27 | CASSLRVGRETQYF | TGTGCCAGCAGTTTACGGGTAGGGAGAGAGACCCAGTACTTC
TRBD1 | - | TRBJ2-6 | TRBV29-1 | CSVEDGTGRAGANVLTF | TGCAGCGTTGAAGATGGGACAGGGAGAGCTGGGGCCAACGTCCTGACTTTC
TRBD2 | - | TRBJ2-3 | TRBV7-3 | CASSPIAGGLDTQYF | TGTGCCAGCAGCCCAATAGCGGGGGGCTTAGATACGCAGTATTTT
- | - | TRBJ2-3 | TRBV9 | CASSPPRGGTDTQYF | TGTGCCAGCAGCCCCCCAAGGGGGGGGACAGATACGCAGTATTTT
- | - | TRBJ2-7 | TRBV4-1 | CASSQEPAGVTYEQYF | TGCGCCAGCAGCCAAGAGCCAGCGGGTGTGACCTACGAGCAGTACTTC
TRBD1 | - | TRBJ2-7 | TRBV2 | CASSRQGTYEQYF | TGTGCCAGCAGTCGACAGGGTACCTACGAGCAGTACTTC
- | - | TRBJ1-4 | TRBV2 | CASSERTGNEKLFF | TGTGCCAGCAGTGAGAGAACCGGTAATGAAAAACTGTTTTTT
- | - | TRBJ1-5 | TRBV18 | CASSALEGVQPQHF | TGTGCCAGCTCGGCTTTAGAGGGGGTTCAGCCCCAGCATTTT
TRBD1 | - | TRBJ1-6 | TRBV5-1 | CASSQLPGQGVNSPLHF | TGCGCCAGCAGCCAGCTCCCGGGACAGGGGGTAAATTCACCCCTCCACTTT
TRBD1 | - | TRBJ2-5 | TRBV2 | CASSPLEPDRVRETQYF | TGTGCCAGCAGCCCCCTGGAGCCGGACAGGGTACGAGAGACCCAGTACTTC
- | - | TRBJ2-3 | TRBV19 | CASSSQAGSTDTQYF | TGTGCCAGTAGTAGCCAGGCAGGGAGCACAGATACGCAGTATTTT
- | once | TRBJ2-1 | TRBV9 | CASSVATTPGNEQFF | TGTGCCAGCAGCGTAGCTACGACTCCGGGGAATGAGCAGTTCTTC
TRBD1 | - | TRBJ1-4 | TRBV6-1 | CASSPFRGAEKLFF | TGTGCCAGCTCACCCTTCAGGGGGGCGGAAAAACTGTTTTTT